This T cell receptor beta chain was found in a study of cytomegalovirus exposure and HLA in healthy donors. Regarding the study as a whole: Association of 15,000 to 20,000 TCR beta sequences with HLA alleles was found at 0.05 false discovery rate in a later analysis. Some highly shared sequence variants likely arose as a pipeline artifact. Diagnosis of cytomegalovirus status made by the classifier reportedly showed high specificity and sensitivity.

Remarks on this clone: Antigen specificity is unknown.

PCR was performed using 60 Vbeta and 13 Jbeta primers. This table comes from immunoSEQ multiplex PCR, and its TCRdb copy is limited to in-frame clones, with some not included. Altogether 150,000 or so clones are present, about 85% being singletons, with the ten largest covering approximately 8%. The trim removed 5 bases at V and 0 bases at J, leaving 6 bases unmatched. The CDR3 is 16 amino acids. CDR1 and CDR2 (germline): KGHSH, LQKENI. The chain recombines TRBV18 with TRBJ1-4, with 7 nucleotides matching TRBD1. The source is a man aged 25 to 45 in good health and CMV-seropositive. The sample was PBMCs. The CDR3 bases are TGTGCCAGCTCAACTGACAGGGCAACAACTAATGAAAAACTGTTTTTT. It is translated as CASSTDRATTNEKLFF.